The 17 T cell receptor beta chains presented below share a single source sample, sequenced in a study of CXCR3-negative and CXCR3-positive naive CD8 T cells. 5' RACE that incorporated UMI labels was used to prepare the TRB cDNA libraries. TCRdb processed the 5' RACE reads again and assigns one entry to each CDR3 protein, with no DNA. The sample table includes approximately 70,000 distinct CDR3 sequences. Sequenced input: naive CXCR3- CD8+ T cells from blood. Subset noted: CD45RO-CCR7+CD27+CD95- naive CD8+ T cells lacking CXCR3 (TNR3-). These receptor sequences come from a human donor in good health. Some clones in this sample may be carry-over from other donors' samples.

This chain links TRBV18 with TRBJ2-2; absent DNA, TCRdb's TRBD1 call cannot be checked. CDR3 length equals 16 residues. The germline V gene encodes CDR1 KGHSH and CDR2 LQKENI. This chain's CDR3 is CASSPAGTGPTGELFF.

The genes are TRBV9 and TRBJ2-7; without DNA, the TCRdb call of TRBD1 cannot be checked. Per germline, CDR1 SGDLS and CDR2 YYNGEE. CDR3 length: 15 amino acids. CDR3 loop: CASSVAGTATYEQYF.

V gene TRBV29-1 combines with J gene TRBJ2-7; absent DNA, TCRdb's TRBD1 call cannot be checked. The CDR3 totals 13 residues. CDR1 is SQVTM, CDR2 ANQGSEA, per germline. The CDR3: CSVAITGSDEQYF.

V usage is TRBV7-2 and J usage is TRBJ2-5; lacking DNA, the TRBD2 call made by TCRdb goes unchecked. Germline CDR1 is SGHTA and CDR2 is FQGNSA. The CDR3 runs to 18 residues. The CDR3 sequence is CASSLVLLRAPGQETQYF.

This rearrangement joins TRBV13 to TRBJ1-3. Germline CDR1 reads PRHDT; CDR2 reads FYEKMQ (reference sequence). The CDR3 is 16 amino acids. The CDR3 here is CASSLQQINPGNTIYF. Based on the CDR3 plus reference TRBV13 and TRBJ1-3, the full variable domain is AAGVIQSPRHLIKEKRETATLKCYPIPRHDTVYWYQQGPGQDPQFLISFYEKMQSDKGSIPDRFSAQQFSDYHSELNMSSLELGDSALYFCASSLQQINPGNTIYFGEGSWLTVV.

The chain is built from TRBV6-2 or TRBV6-3 and TRBJ1-1; TCRdb returns TRBD1, unconfirmable since there is no DNA. CDR1 is MNHEY, CDR2 SVGEGT, per germline. This CDR3 comprises 16 residues. CDR3 protein: CASSYSRTDLNTEAFF.

The gene calls are TRBV6-5 and TRBJ1-1; TCRdb names TRBD1, which stays unverified in the absence of DNA. The CDR3 has 13 residues. Germline CDR1 reads MNHEY; CDR2 reads SVGAGI. Here the CDR3 reads CASSYIKGAEAFF.

The chain carries TRBV28 and TRBJ2-5; the TCRdb D gene call, TRBD1, has no DNA to confirm it. The CDR3 sequence is 14 residues long. CDR1 and CDR2 (germline): MDHEN, SYDVKM. CDR3 loop: CASSLWGHQETQYF.

This sequence joins TRBV7-9 and TRBJ2-7; TCRdb names TRBD1, which stays unverified in the absence of DNA. The germline gives CDR1 SEHNR, CDR2 FQNEAQ (reference sequence). The CDR3 runs to 16 residues. Here the CDR3 reads CASSFVLGQGPNEQYF. Together with reference TRBV7-9 and TRBJ2-7, the CDR3 gives the full variable domain: DTGVSQNPRHKITKRGQNVTFRCDPISEHNRLYWYRQTLGQGPEFLTYFQNEAQLEKSRLLSDRFSAERPKGSFSTLEIQRTEQGDSAMYLCASSFVLGQGPNEQYFGPGTRLTVT.

V and J are TRBV12-3 or TRBV12-4 and TRBJ2-5; TCRdb's D gene call, TRBD1, goes unchecked for lack of DNA. The CDR3 contains 14 residues. The chain's CDR3 is CASSLRRGPETQYF.

The chain links TRBV6-2 or TRBV6-3 to TRBJ1-4. In germline, CDR1 is MNHEY, CDR2 SVGEGT. This CDR3 is 14 amino acids long. This CDR3 is CASKPTSYIEKLFF.

V and J are TRBV12-3 or TRBV12-4 and TRBJ2-1. The CDR3 loop spans 13 amino acids. CDR3: CASSFSPYNEQFF.

The chain links TRBV29-1 to TRBJ2-4; the D gene TCRdb calls, TRBD1, cannot be checked with no DNA. The CDR3 loop spans 13 amino acids. Germline V lookup: CDR1 SQVTM, CDR2 ANQGSEA. CDR3 region: CSVEAGDKNIQYF. Full variable domain (outside the CDR3, taken from reference TRBV29-1 and TRBJ2-4): SAVISQKPSRDICQRGTSLTIQCQVDSQVTMMFWYRQQPGQSLTLIATANQGSEATYESGFVIDKFPISRPNLTFSTLTVSNMSPEDSSIYLCSVEAGDKNIQYFGAGTRLSVL.

This chain links TRBV27 with TRBJ1-2; TCRdb's D call of TRBD1 is untestable without DNA. The CDR3 length is 14 residues. Germline loops: CDR1 MNHEY, CDR2 SMNVEV (reference sequence). This chain's CDR3 is CASSPLDPLYGYTF.

This chain connects TRBV29-1 to TRBJ2-1; the D call from TCRdb, TRBD1, cannot be confirmed without DNA. Germline assignment: CDR1 SQVTM and CDR2 ANQGSEA. There are 14 residues in the CDR3. CDR3 residues: CSVDYRGIYNEQFF.

J is TRBJ2-2 and V is TRBV29-1; TCRdb's D gene call, TRBD1, goes unchecked for lack of DNA. Germline V gene lookup returns CDR1 SQVTM and CDR2 ANQGSEA. The length of the CDR3 is 12 residues. CDR3 sequence reads: CSTPAPAGELFF.

The genes are TRBV7-3 and TRBJ2-7; the TCRdb call, TRBD1, lacks DNA for checking. Germline-derived CDR1 and CDR2 are SGHTA and FQGTGA. The CDR3 spans 15 residues. The CDR3 region is CASSLWPGGINEQYF.